These 29 T cell receptor beta chains came from one sample sequenced in a study of regulatory T cells in long-lasting Graves disease. Arm-PCR of CDR3 regions and iRepertoire HTBI primers were used to build TCR beta libraries. TCRdb used MiXCR to reprocess the multiplex PCR reads, holding one entry per CDR3 protein. The data hold 350,000 to 550,000 distinct CDR3 sequences, with about a sixth observed a single time. Regarding time point: newly diagnosed GD, antithyroid drugs for less than 3 months. Researchers made the TCR library from RNA that was extracted from PBMCs. The same specimen was also included in a second study, on T cells in Graves' hyperthyroidism and ophthalmopathy.

The sample consisted of peripheral blood mononuclear cells (PBMCs), taken at new diagnosis, from a patient treated with antithyroid drugs. The receptor set was obtained from a woman in her late teens or twenties with Graves disease.

This clonotype came up many times. CDR3 loop: CASTQGAANYGYTF. Here the CDR3 DNA reads TGTGCCAGCACACAGGGGGCGGCTAACTATGGCTACACCTTC. The rearrangement links TRBV6-1 to TRBJ1-2, with 9 positions matching TRBD1. Germline values: CDR1 MNHNS, CDR2 SASEGT. The junction had 3 bases not matched to a gene; V was cut back by 7 bases and J by 0 bases. The CDR3 length is 14 residues.

This clonotype was counted many times. The chain has TRBV7-9 and TRBJ2-3; D not resolved. V was clipped by 3 bases and J by 8 bases, with 9 bases between them. CDR3 length: 12 amino acids. Germline V CDR1 and CDR2: SEHNR, FQNEAQ (reference sequence). The DNA for the CDR3 is TGTGCCAGCAGCTTTGATGTGGGTACGCAGTATTTT. It encodes CASSFDVGTQYF.

This clonotype was seen a few times. The genes are TRBV4-2 and TRBJ1-1; D is uncertain. CDR3 length equals 13 residues. CDR1 LGHNA and CDR2 YNFKEQ come from the germline V gene. V was clipped by 0 bases and J by 5 bases, with 7 bases between them. The CDR3 reads CASSQEEVTEAFF. The CDR3 region has the DNA TGTGCCAGCAGCCAAGAAGAGGTAACTGAAGCTTTCTTT.

V gene TRBV7-2 combines with J gene TRBJ2-7; D gene unclear. Trimming shortened V by 1 base and J by 1 base, and 14 bases separated the two germline ends. Germline V gene lookup returns CDR1 SGHTA and CDR2 FQGNSA. CDR3 length: 16 residues. CDR3 sequence reads: CASSLDLAAVSYEQYF. The CDR3 nucleotides read TGTGCCAGCAGCTTAGATTTGGCAGCAGTATCCTACGAGCAGTACTTC.

This clonotype has at least ten counts. The chain is built from TRBV28 and TRBJ2-7; TRBD1 is a possible D gene (6 bases). The germline V and J ends were trimmed by 5 bases and 6 bases, with 17 bases remaining between them. Germline V gene data show CDR1 as MDHEN and CDR2 as SYDVKM. The CDR3 spans 14 residues. CDR3 bases: TGTGCCAGCAGTCTTGGGGGACATTTTTCCGAGCAGTACTTC. It encodes CASSLGGHFSEQYF.

The chain is built from TRBV18 and TRBJ2-2; 12 bases agree with TRBD2. After removal of 3 bases from V and 7 bases from J, the junction contained 3 bases not matched to a gene. CDR1 and CDR2 from the germline V gene are KGHSH and LQKENI. CDR3 length: 15 residues. The CDR3 region has the DNA TGTGCCAGCTCACCGACTAGCGGGAGACGCGGGGAGCTGTTTTTT. Protein: CASSPTSGRRGELFF.

The chain couples TRBV5-5 to TRBJ2-1, with no clear D. CDR1 is SGHKS and CDR2 is YYEKEE in the germline V gene (reference sequence). This CDR3 has 15 residues. Trimming removed 0 bases from V and 4 bases from J, with 11 bases in between. The CDR3 nucleotides read TGTGCCAGCAGCTTGGGTGGTGGGGTATACAATGAGCAGTTCTTC. It translates to CASSLGGGVYNEQFF.

The J gene is TRBJ1-5, the V gene TRBV19, with D maybe TRBD1 (6 bases). The CDR3 runs 15 residues. Germline V gene data show CDR1 as LNHDA and CDR2 as SQIVND (reference sequence). Trimming left V 5 bases short and J 3 bases short, with 14 bases between. CDR3 bases: TGTGCCAGTAGTGCCACAGGGAATTTCAATCAGCCCCAGCATTTT. It translates to CASSATGNFNQPQHF.

The sample holds many counts of this clonotype. The chain recombines TRBV5-1 with TRBJ2-2, with 9 positions matching TRBD1. V lost 7 bases, J lost 6 bases, and 7 bases stayed unmatched. The germline V gene encodes CDR1 SGHRS and CDR2 YFSETQ. The CDR3 covers 14 residues. The CDR3 protein is CASRRTGEAGELFF. The CDR3 DNA sequence: TGCGCCAGCCGTCGGACAGGGGAGGCCGGGGAGCTGTTTTTT.

This clonotype was counted a few times. The chain employs TRBV28 and TRBJ1-4; D unresolved. This CDR3 region has 17 residues. Germline values: CDR1 MDHEN, CDR2 SYDVKM. Trimming took 3 bases from V and 2 from J, leaving 16 bases between them. The CDR3 sequence is CASSFPPGAITNEKLFF. CDR3 nucleotides: TGTGCCAGCAGTTTCCCCCCAGGCGCTATTACTAATGAAAAACTGTTTTTT.

This clonotype was detected only a few times. The chain couples TRBV5-4 to TRBJ1-4; possibly TRBD1 for D (5 bases). In germline, CDR1 is SGHNT, CDR2 YYREEE (reference sequence). V dropped 4 bases and J dropped 10 bases, with 14 bases sitting between them. The CDR3 has 13 residues. CDR3 sequence: CASSLGGGRKLFF. The CDR3 DNA follows: TGTGCCAGCAGCCTCGGTGGGGGGAGAAAACTGTTTTTT.

A note on this clonotype: Given a much more abundant clone one base away, this may be a read error. This chain links TRBV3-1 with TRBJ1-2; D not certain. The germline gives CDR1 LGHDT, CDR2 YNNKEL (reference sequence). This CDR3 has 11 residues. CDR3 DNA: TGTGCCAGCAGCCAGGGTTATGGCCACACCTTC. Encoded protein: CASSQGYGHTF.

This clonotype was found many times. The genes are TRBV10-3 and TRBJ1-1; D is ambiguous. The germline gives CDR1 ENHRY, CDR2 SYGVKD. V lost 6 bases and J 0 bases, leaving 11 bases between the germline ends. This CDR3 region has 14 residues. In nucleotides, the CDR3 is TGTGCCATCAGGGACGGATACATGAACACTGAAGCTTTCTTT. Translated, it gives CAIRDGYMNTEAFF.

This clonotype was picked up many times. The chain is built from TRBV2 and TRBJ2-2; 10 nucleotides line up with TRBD2. The CDR3 consists of 15 residues. Per the germline V gene, CDR1 is SNHLY and CDR2 is FYNNEI. J lost 5 bases, V lost 5 bases, and 5 bases had no gene match. Written as DNA, the CDR3 is TGTGCCAGCAGTCCCCGGACTAGCGGAACCGGGGAGCTGTTTTTT. The encoded protein is CASSPRTSGTGELFF.

This clonotype was seen many times. The chain carries TRBV15 and TRBJ2-7; D is perhaps TRBD2 (5 bases). CDR3 size: 14 residues. V was clipped by 1 base and J by 0 bases, with 7 bases between them. Germline CDR1 reads LNHNV; CDR2 reads YYDKDF (reference sequence). The CDR3 nucleotides read TGTGCCACCAGCAGAGGAGGGAGCTCCTACGAGCAGTACTTC. Encoded protein: CATSRGGSSYEQYF.

This clonotype was seen ten or more times. The gene calls are TRBV7-3 and TRBJ2-3; D unresolved. The CDR3 extends over 13 amino acids. The ends were cut back, 5 bases at V and 3 bases at J, with 9 bases in the middle. Per the germline V gene, CDR1 is SGHTA and CDR2 is FQGTGA. CDR3 region: CASSLRMTDTQYF. The DNA of the CDR3 is TGTGCCAGCAGCCTCCGAATGACAGATACGCAGTATTTT.

V gene TRBV18 combines with J gene TRBJ2-7, with 7 bases identical to TRBD1. This CDR3 contains 13 residues. V lost 0 bases, J lost 11 bases, and 7 bases stayed unmatched. The germline gives CDR1 KGHSH, CDR2 LQKENI. In nucleotides, the CDR3 is TGTGCCAGCTCACCACCGGGACAGCAATCAGAGTACTTC. Translation: CASSPPGQQSEYF.

This clonotype showed up just a few times. J is TRBJ2-3 and V is TRBV2; D ambiguous. Germline assignment: CDR1 SNHLY and CDR2 FYNNEI. The ends were cut back, 8 bases at V and 2 bases at J, with 14 bases in the middle. This CDR3 region has 14 residues. CDR3 region: CASRVRTSTDTQYF. CDR3 nucleotides: TGTGCCAGCCGGGTCAGGACGTCCACAGATACGCAGTATTTT.

This clonotype was found a few times. This chain joins TRBV18 and TRBJ2-7, with TRBD2 matching 7 bases. This CDR3 has 15 amino acids. Germline V CDR1 and CDR2: KGHSH, LQKENI. Trimming cost V 0 bases and J 1 base; bases outside gene matches: 3. The CDR3 loop reads CASSPPWGGSYEQYF. CDR3 nucleotide sequence: TGTGCCAGCTCACCACCGTGGGGGGGGTCCTACGAGCAGTACTTC. Using reference TRBV18 and TRBJ2-7 for the parts outside the CDR3, the full variable domain is NAGVMQNPRHLVRRRGQEARLRCSPMKGHSHVYWYRQLPEEGLKFMVYLQKENIIDESGMPKERFSAEFPKEGPSILRIQQVVRGDSAAYFCASSPPWGGSYEQYFGPGTRLTVT.

Turning to this clonotype: Likely a read error: the CDR3 ends without its conserved phenylalanine or tryptophan. The rearrangement uses TRBV6-1 and TRBJ2-2; D remains unclear. The CDR3 length is 13 residues. The V and J ends lost 6 bases and 1 base respectively, with 6 bases between them. Germline CDR1 and CDR2: MNHNS and SASEGT. The CDR3 DNA reads TGTGCCAGCAGCCGTCTGAACACCGGGGAGCTGTTTCTT. It yields the protein CASSRLNTGELFL.

J is TRBJ2-3 and V is TRBV12-3 or TRBV12-4; the D is unclear. Trimming removed 4 bases from V and 2 bases from J, with 10 bases in between. This CDR3 has 14 residues. The CDR3 is CASSSQQNTDTQYF. DNA for the CDR3: TGTGCCAGCAGTTCTCAACAGAACACAGATACGCAGTATTTT.

This sequence joins TRBV3-1 and TRBJ1-3, with D perhaps matching TRBD1 (6 bases). From germline, CDR1 is LGHDT and CDR2 YNNKEL (reference sequence). There are 16 residues in the CDR3. The V end was cut by 3 bases, the J end by 3 bases, with 15 bases between. The DNA of the CDR3 is TGTGCCAGCAGCCAGGCGCCGGGACACCGTGGAAACACCATATATTTT. This gives the protein CASSQAPGHRGNTIYF. Using reference TRBV3-1 and TRBJ1-3 for the parts outside the CDR3, the full variable domain is DTAVSQTPKYLVTQMGNDKSIKCEQNLGHDTMYWYKQDSKKFLKIMFSYNNKELIINETVPNRFSPKSPDKAHLNLHINSLELGDSAVYFCASSQAPGHRGNTIYFGEGSWLTVV.

The chain uses TRBV6-2 or TRBV6-3 and TRBJ2-1, with 10 bases lining up with TRBD2. V lost 5 bases, J lost 4 bases, and 5 bases stayed unmatched. Germline V gene lookup returns CDR1 MNHEY and CDR2 SVGEGT. The CDR3 totals 15 residues. CDR3 amino acids: CASSELAGIYNEQFF. The DNA for the CDR3 is TGTGCCAGCAGTGAACTAGCGGGAATATACAATGAGCAGTTCTTC.

This clonotype was observed many times. The chain couples TRBV3-1 to TRBJ2-5, with D possibly being TRBD1 or TRBD2 (5 bases each). V lost 3 bases and J lost 5, with 13 bases in between. The CDR3 extends over 14 amino acids. Germline V gene sequence: CDR1 LGHDT, CDR2 YNNKEL (reference sequence). The CDR3: CASSHLPREETQYF. CDR3 DNA: TGTGCCAGCAGCCATCTCCCCAGGGAGGAGACCCAGTACTTC.

This chain links TRBV28 with TRBJ1-3; no reliable D call. Germline loops: CDR1 MDHEN, CDR2 SYDVKM. The CDR3 has 15 residues. V lost 3 bases and J 0 bases, leaving 9 bases between the germline ends. The CDR3 spells CASSLGSSSGNTIYF. CDR3 sequence (DNA): TGTGCCAGCAGTTTGGGGTCGAGCTCTGGAAACACCATATATTTT.

This clonotype has a count of ten or more. The rearrangement uses TRBV12-3 or TRBV12-4 and TRBJ1-1; D perhaps matches TRBD1 (6 bases). The V and J ends lost 6 bases and 4 bases respectively, with 12 bases between them. This CDR3 has 13 amino acids. Here the CDR3 reads CASSSQGFTEAFF. The CDR3 nucleotides read TGTGCCAGCAGCTCCCAGGGGTTCACTGAAGCTTTCTTT.

This clonotype has at least ten counts. The chain links TRBV28 to TRBJ2-7; D gene uncertain. This CDR3 comprises 18 residues. The germline gives CDR1 MDHEN, CDR2 SYDVKM. The ends were cut back, 6 bases at V and 1 base at J, with 25 bases in the middle. The DNA of the CDR3 is TGTGCCAGCAGAAACCCCCCTGGACGGAACGCACATTCCTACGAGCAGTACTTC. This sequence encodes CASRNPPGRNAHSYEQYF.

This chain uses TRBV6-2 or TRBV6-3 with TRBJ1-6, with D possibly TRBD1 on 5 matching bases. This CDR3 is 15 amino acids long. Germline CDR1 and CDR2: MNHEY and SVGEGT. V gave up 0 bases and J gave up 10 bases, with 13 bases separating them. CDR3 in DNA: TGTGCCAGCAGTTACTCTCGACAGCTCCTCTCACCCCTCCACTTT. It is translated as CASSYSRQLLSPLHF.

This chain connects TRBV6-5 to TRBJ1-5; D unresolved. The germline V gene has CDR1 MNHEY and CDR2 SVGAGI. The CDR3 runs to 14 residues. Trimming cost V 3 bases and J 5 bases, with 11 bases left between them. CDR3 coding DNA: TGTGCCAGCAGTTATTACACGCGGGATCAGCCCCAGCATTTT. This gives the protein CASSYYTRDQPQHF.